These T cell receptor beta chains were read from a single sample in a study of blood T cell repertoires in COVID-19. Only in-frame clones appear in the TCRdb table, and some are missing; sequencing was by immunoSEQ multiplex PCR. The data contain around 200,000 clones, 85% to 90% of them singletons. Sequences were obtained from peripheral blood. The receptors come from a man between 65 and 80 years old with active or convalescent COVID-19. Both conserved end residues are part of each CDR3. The D gene is left open where the match is weak. A clone size is listed for some rows: how often the clone was seen (once, few, many), or a class if it is expanded.

TRBV24-1	TRBD1	TRBJ2-1	17	.	CATSDTGTGGLNNEQFF	TGTGCCACCAGTGACACCGGGACAGGGGGCTTAAACAATGAGCAGTTCTTC
TRBV6-5	.	TRBJ1-2	13	many	CASGAENDYGYTF	TGTGCCAGCGGGGCCGAAAACGACTATGGCTACACCTTC
TRBV6-2/TRBV6-3	TRBD1	TRBJ2-7	14	.	CASSSGDRGYEQYF	TGTGCCAGCAGTAGCGGGGACAGGGGCTACGAGCAGTACTTC
TRBV7-2	.	TRBJ1-3	15	.	CASSPQTESRNTIYF	TGTGCCAGCAGCCCGCAGACTGAGAGTCGAAACACCATATATTTT
TRBV5-4	TRBD1	TRBJ1-2	15	.	CASSSGGGAMDGYTF	TGTGCCAGCAGCTCCGGAGGGGGCGCGATGGATGGCTACACCTTC
TRBV6-2/TRBV6-3	TRBD2	TRBJ2-3	16	.	CASSRERGRSTDTQYF	TGTGCCAGCAGTCGGGAGCGGGGACGCAGCACAGATACGCAGTATTTT
TRBV7-9	TRBD1	TRBJ1-1	17	.	CASSPRAGTGMNTEAFF	TGTGCCAGCAGCCCACGTGCCGGGACAGGAATGAACACTGAAGCTTTCTTT
TRBV4-3	TRBD1	TRBJ1-5	15	.	CASSPTGGAGQPQHF	TGCGCCAGCAGCCCTACAGGGGGCGCGGGTCAGCCCCAGCATTTT
TRBV7-2	.	TRBJ2-1	15	.	CASSPQSRARNEQFF	TGTGCCAGCAGCCCGCAAAGCCGCGCTAGGAATGAGCAGTTCTTC
TRBV28	.	TRBJ1-2	13	.	CASRGGPGYGYTF	TGTGCCAGCAGGGGGGGGCCTGGCTATGGCTACACCTTC
TRBV18	.	TRBJ1-5	12	.	CASRVGDQPQHF	TGTGCCAGCCGCGTAGGGGATCAGCCCCAGCATTTT
TRBV10-3	TRBD1	TRBJ2-7	11	.	CAISGQGEQYF	TGTGCCATCAGTGGACAGGGAGAGCAGTACTTC
TRBV7-2	TRBD1	TRBJ2-2	16	once	CASSPRTGANTGELFF	TGTGCCAGCAGCCCTAGGACAGGGGCCAACACCGGGGAGCTGTTTTTT
TRBV7-8	TRBD2	TRBJ2-1	16	.	CASSLVLAGVLNEQFF	TGTGCCAGCAGCTTAGTACTAGCGGGAGTGCTCAATGAGCAGTTCTTC
TRBV29-1	.	TRBJ1-1	13	.	CSVGGQMNTEAFF	TGCAGCGTTGGCGGCCAGATGAACACTGAAGCTTTCTTT
TRBV6-2/TRBV6-3	.	TRBJ1-5	13	.	CASSYTGNQPQHF	TGTGCCAGCAGTTACACAGGGAATCAGCCCCAGCATTTT